This T cell receptor beta chain is drawn from a study of neurological immune-mediated disorders. Points from the study as a whole: HTLV-1-associated myelopathy had the most TCR clonal expansion, while multiple sclerosis had the least, a level that fell below healthy controls. No CDR3 amino acid sequences recurred among expanded clones across subjects, suggesting private repertoires in all groups.

The sorted libraries took some 920,000 CD4+ or CD8+ T cells. This clonotype was observed many times. What it binds is unknown. The CDR3 sequence is 15 residues long. Germline CDR1 is PRHDT and CDR2 is FYEKMQ (reference sequence). J was trimmed by 8 bases and V by 5 bases; bases with no gene match: 8. Synthesis of cDNA was performed by 5'RACE using 10-nucleotide random UMIs. TCRdb processed the 5' RACE reads anew with MiXCR; each CDR3 protein has one entry. The top ten hold around 46% of the sample, which has 9,500 to 12,000 distinct CDR3 sequences, about 21% seen once. Input material: CD8+ T cells from blood. V is TRBV13 and J is TRBJ1-4; 10 nucleotides align to TRBD1. The sequence came from a woman aged 55-69 years with HTLV-1-associated myelopathy (HAM/TSP). CDR3 coding DNA: TGTGCCAGCAGCACAAGACAGGGGGCGGGCGAAAAACTGTTTTTT. Its protein product is CASSTRQGAGEKLFF.